The 8 T cell receptor beta chains reported below all come from one sample, sequenced in a study of cytomegalovirus exposure and HLA in healthy donors. Amplification used 60 Vbeta primers and 13 Jbeta primers. The repertoire was sequenced with immunoSEQ multiplex PCR; TCRdb's copy has only in-frame clones and lacks some. Of over 130,000 clones listed, approximately 67% were seen once; the top ten hold over 5%. Sequencing used PBMCs. These receptors were taken from a woman between 55 and 75 years old in good health and CMV-seronegative.

The J gene is TRBJ1-2, the V gene TRBV6-6; maybe TRBD1 (5 bases). CDR1 is MNHNY and CDR2 is SVGAGI in the germline V gene (reference sequence). Trimming removed 0 bases from V and 8 bases from J, with 13 bases in between. This CDR3 spans 14 amino acids. This CDR3 reads CASSYSAGPNGYTF. The DNA of the CDR3 is TGTGCCAGCAGTTACTCGGCAGGGCCTAACGGCTACACCTTC.

This clone was counted between two and nine times. V is TRBV6-1 and J is TRBJ2-3, with 11 positions matching TRBD1. Germline V CDR1 and CDR2: MNHNS, SASEGT. The CDR3 contains 15 residues. J was trimmed by 2 bases and V by 5 bases; bases with no gene match: 3. The CDR3 DNA is TGTGCCAGCAGTAGGGACAGGGGGACCACAGATACGCAGTATTTT. Amino acids: CASSRDRGTTDTQYF.

The gene calls are TRBV25-1 and TRBJ1-4, with D tentatively TRBD1 (5 bases). Trimming removed 4 bases from V and 10 bases from J, with 16 bases in between. The CDR3 totals 14 residues. Germline CDR1 reads MGHDK; CDR2 reads SYGVNS. CDR3: CASSADTGLGKLFF. The CDR3, as DNA: TGTGCCAGCAGTGCCGATACAGGTTTAGGAAAACTGTTTTTT.

The chain combines TRBV6-6 with TRBJ2-7; 10 bases agree with TRBD2. V gave up 1 base and J gave up 2 bases; unmatched junction bases: 2. CDR3 size: 15 residues. Germline lookup yields CDR1 MNHNY and CDR2 SVGAGI (reference sequence). DNA of the CDR3: TGTGCCAGCAGTTACTTGAGCGGGGGGGCCTACGAGCAGTACTTC. Protein sequence: CASSYLSGGAYEQYF.

This chain joins TRBV13 and TRBJ2-7; D perhaps matches TRBD1 (6 bases). Germline CDR1 is PRHDT and CDR2 is FYEKMQ (reference sequence). The CDR3 contains 13 residues. V lost 7 bases to trimming and J lost 5 bases, with 15 bases between them. The CDR3 region has the DNA TGTGCCAGCACCCAGGGGCATCGTAACGAGCAGTACTTC. Its protein is CASTQGHRNEQYF.

The chain has TRBV15 and TRBJ2-1; TRBD2 matches 9 bases. The germline gives CDR1 LNHNV, CDR2 YYDKDF (reference sequence). This CDR3 region has 15 residues. V lost 5 bases to trimming and J lost 3 bases; unmatched junction nucleotides: 5. The CDR3 here is CATSPRGGFYNEQFF. For the CDR3, the DNA is TGTGCCACCAGCCCGCGGGGGGGGTTCTACAATGAGCAGTTCTTC.

This clone was detected many times. The chain combines TRBV10-3 with TRBJ1-1; 8 bases map to TRBD1. The V gene end was trimmed by 6 bases and the J gene end by 0 bases; junction bases not matched to a gene: 6. CDR1 and CDR2 (germline): ENHRY, SYGVKD. This CDR3 has 15 amino acids. CDR3 in DNA: TGTGCCATCAGAAGGACAGGGACTATGAACACTGAAGCTTTCTTT. Amino acids: CAIRRTGTMNTEAFF.

CDR3 nucleotide sequence: TGTGCCAGCAGCTTAACCCACTCCCCGGATACGCAGTATTTT. As protein: CASSLTHSPDTQYF. The rearrangement uses TRBV7-3 and TRBJ2-3; D is unresolved. V lost 0 bases and J lost 6, with 10 bases in between. CDR1 is SGHTA and CDR2 is FQGTGA in the germline V gene. This CDR3 is 14 amino acids long.